This T cell receptor beta chain was sequenced during a study of cytomegalovirus exposure and HLA in healthy donors. Study-level information: Among the 400 or so donors who were genotyped, roughly 86% fell in the genetic ancestry cluster that is associated with self-reported Caucasian donors.

Details on this clone: Its target is not known.

Amplification used 60 Vbeta primers and 13 Jbeta primers. Per the original methods: In a later analysis, around 87 million unique TCR beta chains included roughly 11 million shared by two or more donors. The data were produced by immunoSEQ multiplex PCR, yet TCRdb's version contains in-frame clones alone and is incomplete. V, J and clone size are taken as reported in that table, and D and trimming were inferred from the DNA itself. The top ten clones hold roughly 15% of a sample with about 190,000 clones, around 78% of them seen once. Findings and limits, study-wide: Later analysis identified several of the most significant clusters that appeared linked to common viral pathogens. An analysis was carried out at a later point. It showed that HLA-associated TCR beta chains were more clonally expanded than equally common non-associated chains.

With V trimmed by 4 bases and J by 3 bases, 5 bases remained unmatched. This CDR3 is built from 14 residues. Germline CDR1 is SGHRS and CDR2 is YFSETQ. This sequence originates from a woman under 40 in good health and CMV-seropositive. The chain carries TRBV5-1 and TRBJ2-5; 8 bases are a match to TRBD2. The sequenced material came from PBMCs. The CDR3 bases are TGCGCCAGCAGCCGCCGGGGGGGCGAAGAGACCCAGTACTTC. Protein sequence: CASSRRGGEETQYF. Complete variable domain (other parts from reference TRBV5-1 and TRBJ2-5): KAGVTQTPRYLIKTRGQQVTLSCSPISGHRSVSWYQQTPGQGLQFLFEYFSETQRNKGNFPGRFSGRQFSNSRSEMNVSTLELGDSALYLCASSRRGGEETQYFGPGTRLLVL.